A single sample is the source of the 10 T cell receptor beta chains below, sequenced in a study of cytotoxic CD8 clonotypes in ibrutinib-treated CLL (dated by TCRdb to about 2021). Libraries came from the immunoSEQ multiplex PCR assay. TCRdb carries this immuneACCESS record with in-frame sequences only. Its versions omit some clonotypes, under half of them owing to an unresolved V gene in the studies checked, with the rest unexplained. A total of approximately 15,000 clones appear in this sample, over 60% of them only once. The ten biggest clones cover about 13% of the sample. This specimen was PBMCs, taken before ibrutinib treatment. Receptors were obtained from a human donor with chronic lymphocytic leukemia.

The V gene is TRBV6-1, the J gene TRBJ1-6; D may be TRBD1 (5 bases). The CDR3 covers 15 residues. Germline lookup yields CDR1 MNHNS and CDR2 SASEGT. V lost 7 bases and J lost 0, with 10 bases in between. CDR3 protein: CASNPGSSYNSPLHF. CDR3 nucleotide sequence: TGTGCCAGCAACCCAGGGAGCTCCTATAATTCACCCCTCCACTTT.

V is TRBV11-2 and J is TRBJ2-7; TRBD2 matches at 16 bases. The CDR3 contains 16 residues. CDR1 and CDR2 (germline): SGHAT, FQNNGV. Unmatched junction bases numbered 11, after V lost 6 bases and J lost 9 bases. CDR3 sequence reads: CASRLGTSGRAGVQYF. Here the CDR3 DNA reads TGTGCCAGCAGACTCGGGACTAGCGGGAGGGCCGGCGTGCAGTACTTC.

In its sample, this clone was seen once. This chain links TRBV19 with TRBJ2-3; 11 bases align to TRBD2. This CDR3 is built from 15 residues. Per germline, CDR1 LNHDA and CDR2 SQIVND (reference sequence). The V and J ends lost 8 bases and 2 bases, in that order; junction bases with no gene match: 6. In DNA, the CDR3 is TGTGCCAGTCGGCTAGCGGGGGGAGACACAGATACGCAGTATTTT. It translates to CASRLAGGDTDTQYF.

V gene TRBV19 combines with J gene TRBJ2-3, with TRBD1 matching 10 bases. Germline V gene lookup returns CDR1 LNHDA and CDR2 SQIVND (reference sequence). Germline trimming cut 3 bases from V and 3 bases from J; bases unmatched to any gene: 6. The CDR3 is made up of 16 amino acids. The CDR3 region has the DNA TGTGCCAGTAGTATCTCCGACAGGGGGCCTACAGATACGCAGTATTTT. It yields the protein CASSISDRGPTDTQYF.

This clone was seen a few times. This chain links TRBV5-1 with TRBJ2-3, with 11 bases identical to TRBD1. This CDR3 spans 16 amino acids. Germline V gives CDR1 SGHRS, CDR2 YFSETQ. Unmatched junction bases numbered 3, after V lost 0 bases and J lost 3 bases. CDR3 bases: TGCGCCAGCAGCTTGGCGGGGGACAGGGGGACAGATACGCAGTATTTT. Protein product: CASSLAGDRGTDTQYF.

The CDR3 DNA reads as TGTGCCAGCAGTTTGGGGGGACTACCCTACAATGAGCAGTTCTTC. This translates into CASSLGGLPYNEQFF. This chain links TRBV28 with TRBJ2-1; 7 bases line up with TRBD2. Per the germline V gene, CDR1 is MDHEN and CDR2 is SYDVKM. The V segment lost 3 bases and the J segment 2 bases; nucleotides outside the gene matches: 4. The CDR3 is 15 amino acids. The whole variable domain, remainder taken from reference TRBV28 and TRBJ2-1, is DVKVTQSSRYLVKRTGEKVFLECVQDMDHENMFWYRQDPGLGLRLIYFSYDVKMKEKGDIPEGYSVSREKKERFSLILESASTNQTSMYLCASSLGGLPYNEQFFGPGTRLTVL.

The V call is TRBV4-1, the J call TRBJ1-6, with D possibly matching TRBD1 (5 bases). Looked up from germline, CDR1 is MGHRA and CDR2 is YSYEKL. V was shortened by 6 bases and J by 8 bases, with 11 bases between the two germline ends. The CDR3 sequence is 13 residues long. For the CDR3, the DNA is TGCGCCAGCAGTTCAAGGGGAGATTCACCCCTCCACTTT. This codes for CASSSRGDSPLHF.

This clone appeared once. The chain employs TRBV19 and TRBJ1-5; D perhaps matches TRBD1 (5 bases). Trimming took off 10 bases at V and 4 bases at J, with 11 bases between the two ends. The CDR3 contains 12 residues. Per the germline V gene, CDR1 is LNHDA and CDR2 is SQIVND (reference sequence). The CDR3 spells CATGWGNQPQHF. For the CDR3, the DNA is TGTGCCACAGGGTGGGGGAATCAGCCCCAGCATTTT. The full variable domain, completed using reference TRBV19 and TRBJ1-5, is DGGITQSPKYLFRKEGQNVTLSCEQNLNHDAMYWYRQDPGQGLRLIYYSQIVNDFQKGDIAEGYSVSREKKESFPLTVTSAQKNPTAFYLCATGWGNQPQHFGDGTRLSIL.

This clone occurred a few times. The J gene is TRBJ1-6, the V gene TRBV6-5; D remains ambiguous. This CDR3 has 14 amino acids. CDR1 and CDR2 from the germline V gene are MNHEY and SVGAGI. V lost 5 bases and J lost 10, with 15 bases in between. The chain's CDR3 is CASSQTWDPSPLHF. The CDR3 region has the DNA TGTGCCAGCAGTCAAACATGGGATCCCTCACCCCTCCACTTT.

The chain is built from TRBV5-1 and TRBJ2-5, with D unresolved. The V end lost 0 bases, the J end lost 4 bases, and 1 base lay between the germline ends. The CDR3 runs to 11 residues. CDR1 is SGHRS, CDR2 YFSETQ, per germline. CDR3 coding DNA: TGCGCCAGCAGCTTGGCAGAGACCCAGTACTTC. Translated, it gives CASSLAETQYF.